This is a list of T cell receptor beta chains from one sample in a study of T cell repertoires in cytomegalovirus infection. TCRdb fed the reads into MiXCR, producing one record per CDR3 protein. The data hold hundreds of thousands of distinct CDR3 sequences, with approximately 25% observed a single time. The sample was CD8+ T cells from PBMCs. The source is a human donor in good health (CMV status not recorded). Some clones in this sample may be carry-over from other donors' samples. Both conserved end residues are part of each CDR3. A D gene is named only where the DNA matches it firmly. The size field is filled for only some rows; it gives once, few, many or a size class.

v_call	clone_size	d_call	j_call	cdr3_aa	cdr3_nt
TRBV6-2/TRBV6-3	many	NA	TRBJ1-4	CASSYRNLAANEKLFF	TGTGCCAGCAGCTACAGGAACCTCGCGGCTAATGAAAAACTGTTTTTT
TRBV7-9	NA	TRBD1	TRBJ2-1	CASSLETGYDPNEQFF	TGTGCCAGCAGCTTAGAGACAGGGTATGACCCCAATGAGCAGTTCTTC
TRBV5-1	many	NA	TRBJ1-1	CASSSSRGNTEAFF	TGCGCCAGCAGCTCTTCTCGGGGGAACACTGAAGCTTTCTTT
TRBV11-2	many	NA	TRBJ1-2	CASSTRPTVIEGYTF	TGTGCCAGCAGCACCCGACCGACGGTGATCGAAGGCTACACCTTC
TRBV14	NA	NA	TRBJ2-1	CASSQDNGNEQFF	TGTGCCAGCAGCCAAGACAATGGAAATGAGCAGTTCTTC
TRBV25-1	NA	NA	TRBJ2-2	CASRKAANTGELFF	TGTGCCAGCAGGAAGGCAGCGAACACCGGGGAGCTGTTTTTT
TRBV7-8	many	NA	TRBJ2-5	CASNVDPRPQETQYF	TGTGCCAGCAATGTGGACCCTCGCCCCCAAGAGACCCAGTACTTC
TRBV9	NA	NA	TRBJ1-5	CASNEGSNSNQPQHF	TGTGCCAGCAACGAAGGCAGTAATAGCAATCAGCCCCAGCATTTT
TRBV6-5	NA	NA	TRBJ2-1	CASSYSIYPGNEQFF	TGTGCCAGCAGTTACTCGATATATCCGGGGAATGAGCAGTTCTTC
TRBV6-8	few	NA	TRBJ1-5	CASSYLGSYQPQHF	TGTGCCAGCAGTTACCTTGGGAGCTATCAGCCCCAGCATTTT
TRBV7-6	NA	TRBD1	TRBJ2-7	CASRGDRAAYYEQYF	TGTGCCAGCAGGGGGGACAGGGCCGCCTACTACGAGCAGTACTTC
TRBV7-6	many	NA	TRBJ2-7	CASSSDSFPYEQYF	TGTGCCAGCAGCTCCGACAGTTTCCCCTACGAGCAGTACTTC
TRBV4-1	once	NA	TRBJ1-6	CASSLSDSTNSPLHF	TGCGCCAGCAGCCTCTCGGACAGCACTAATTCACCCCTCCACTTT
TRBV6-4	NA	NA	TRBJ1-1	CASSGGGPEAFF	TGTGCCAGCAGTGGGGGGGGACCTGAAGCTTTCTTT
TRBV6-2/TRBV6-3	many	NA	TRBJ1-1	CASSYPGPGEAFF	TGTGCCAGCAGTTACCCGGGACCAGGGGAAGCTTTCTTT
TRBV25-1	NA	NA	TRBJ1-4	CASSSTGSPEKLFF	TGTGCCAGCAGTTCTACAGGATCCCCCGAAAAACTGTTTTTT
TRBV28	NA	TRBD1	TRBJ1-2	CASTGLTGLTGGYTF	TGTGCCAGCACCGGGCTGACAGGGTTAACTGGTGGCTACACCTTC
TRBV7-2	many	NA	TRBJ2-1	CASSPAGNEQFF	TGTGCCAGCAGCCCAGCCGGGAATGAGCAGTTCTTC
TRBV28	NA	NA	TRBJ1-1	CASSAGINTEAFF	TGTGCCAGCAGTGCAGGGATAAACACTGAAGCTTTCTTT
TRBV20-1	NA	NA	TRBJ1-1	CSALELMNTEAFF	TGCAGTGCTCTAGAACTGATGAACACTGAAGCTTTCTTT
TRBV12-5	few	NA	TRBJ1-2	CASGAQGWNNYGYTF	TGTGCTAGTGGTGCGCAGGGGTGGAATAACTATGGCTACACCTTC
TRBV11-2	many	NA	TRBJ1-2	CASSLRAWDGYTF	TGTGCCAGCAGCTTACGGGCCTGGGATGGCTACACCTTC
TRBV7-6	many	NA	TRBJ2-5	CAGRGESQETQYF	TGTGCCGGCAGGGGGGAATCACAAGAGACCCAGTACTTC
TRBV7-6	many	TRBD1	TRBJ2-3	CASSLGPTGATTDTQYF	TGTGCCAGCAGCTTAGGCCCGACAGGGGCCACCACAGATACGCAGTATTTT
TRBV6-6	NA	NA	TRBJ1-1	CASSYSAGLVTEAFF	TGTGCCAGCAGTTACTCGGCAGGGTTAGTAACTGAAGCTTTCTTT
TRBV12-3/TRBV12-4	many	NA	TRBJ2-1	CASSSGTTYNEQFF	TGTGCCAGCAGTTCCGGGACGACTTACAATGAGCAGTTCTTC
TRBV20-1	NA	NA	TRBJ2-7	CSARGTEIYEQYF	TGCAGTGCTAGAGGGACGGAGATCTACGAGCAGTACTTC